The 19 T cell receptor beta chains reported below all come from one sample, sequenced in a study of blood T cell repertoires in COVID-19. Sequencing used immunoSEQ multiplex PCR; TCRdb keeps in-frame clones, though not all of them. Found here are about 350,000 clones, 89% of them singletons; the top ten hold just under 4%. Sequencing used peripheral blood. Every receptor here comes from a woman aged 55-70 years with COVID-19, enrolled during active disease.

The J gene is TRBJ1-5, the V gene TRBV28; D is undetermined. Germline V CDR1 and CDR2: MDHEN, SYDVKM. This CDR3 comprises 13 residues. Between the trimmed V and J ends, which lost 6 bases and 7 bases, there was a span of 13 bases. CDR3 in amino acids: CASREGPHQPQHF. CDR3 nucleotides: TGTGCCAGCAGAGAGGGTCCCCACCAGCCCCAGCATTTT.

The CDR3 nucleotides are TGTGCTAGTGGATCACGGACGGGGGAGACCCAGTACTTC. It encodes CASGSRTGETQYF. The chain has TRBV12-5 and TRBJ2-5; weak D call: TRBD2 (5 bases). V was trimmed by 6 bases and J by 5 bases, leaving 13 bases between them. Germline V lookup: CDR1 LGHNT, CDR2 FRNRAP. The CDR3 runs to 13 residues.

V is TRBV28 and J is TRBJ2-1; 8 positions match TRBD2. This CDR3 has 16 amino acids. V gave up 6 bases and J gave up 3 bases; unmatched junction bases: 10. The germline CDR1 and CDR2 sequences are MDHEN and SYDVKM. The CDR3 protein is CASRTNTGGIYNEQFF. CDR3 in DNA: TGTGCCAGCAGGACGAATACGGGGGGGATCTACAATGAGCAGTTCTTC.

This chain links TRBV10-2 with TRBJ1-3, with TRBD1 matching over 7 bases. The length of the CDR3 is 15 residues. Germline values: CDR1 WSHSY, CDR2 SAAADI. V lost 4 bases to trimming and J lost 4 bases; unmatched junction nucleotides: 7. CDR3 loop: CASSAATGTGNTIYF. Written as DNA, the CDR3 is TGCGCCAGCAGTGCGGCGACAGGGACGGGAAACACCATATATTTT.

The chain uses TRBV19 and TRBJ2-2; maybe TRBD1 (5 bases). The CDR3 is made up of 14 amino acids. In germline, CDR1 is LNHDA, CDR2 SQIVND (reference sequence). Trimming took 7 bases from V and 4 from J, leaving 13 bases between them. This CDR3 is CASTAQGFTGELFF. CDR3 nucleotide sequence: TGTGCCAGTACCGCCCAGGGATTCACCGGGGAGCTGTTTTTT.

This clone appeared a few times. The genes are TRBV5-4 and TRBJ1-2; 7 bases fit TRBD1. The CDR3 spans 14 residues. With V trimmed by 2 bases and J by 3 bases, 4 bases remained unmatched. Germline lookup yields CDR1 SGHNT and CDR2 YYREEE (reference sequence). The DNA for the CDR3 is TGTGCCAGCAGCTTTACAGGGGTTGACTATGGCTACACCTTC. Its protein is CASSFTGVDYGYTF.

This chain joins TRBV5-1 and TRBJ1-1, with a weak D call TRBD1 (6 bases). Germline CDR1 reads SGHRS; CDR2 reads YFSETQ. Trimming left V 4 bases short and J 1 base short, with 11 bases between. This CDR3 region has 14 residues. The CDR3 DNA reads TGCGCCAGCAGCATATCGGGACAGAACACTGAAGCTTTCTTT. Encoded protein: CASSISGQNTEAFF.

The V call is TRBV6-6, the J call TRBJ2-7; 7 positions agree with TRBD2. V shed 6 bases and J 0 bases; nucleotides not matched to a gene: 8. Germline-derived CDR1 and CDR2 are MNHNY and SVGAGI (reference sequence). The CDR3 length is 15 residues. The CDR3 spells CASRGGAGTSYEQYF. The CDR3 DNA follows: TGTGCCAGCAGGGGAGGGGCGGGGACCTCCTACGAGCAGTACTTC.

The chain links TRBV18 to TRBJ2-7; 10 bases agree with TRBD1. In germline, CDR1 is KGHSH, CDR2 LQKENI. The CDR3 consists of 17 residues. V dropped 3 bases and J dropped 5; count of bases not matched to a gene: 13. The CDR3 sequence: CASSPIFTTGGQHEQYF. In DNA, the CDR3 is TGTGCCAGCTCACCTATATTTACGACAGGGGGCCAGCACGAGCAGTACTTC.

V is TRBV2 and J is TRBJ2-7; the match to TRBD1 covers 7 bases. The CDR3 sequence is 14 residues long. Germline loops: CDR1 SNHLY, CDR2 FYNNEI. The ends lost 6 bases at V and 2 bases at J; junction bases unmatched: 7. CDR3 amino acids: CASSVRQGPYEQYF. Here the CDR3 DNA reads TGTGCCAGCAGCGTACGACAGGGCCCCTACGAGCAGTACTTC.

This sequence joins TRBV30 and TRBJ2-3; 8 nucleotides match TRBD2. V lost 0 bases to trimming and J lost 1 base; unmatched junction nucleotides: 3. CDR3 size: 15 residues. The germline V gene has CDR1 GTSNPN and CDR2 SVGIG (reference sequence). The CDR3 region has the DNA TGTGCCTGGAGTGTAGAAGCGGGGGGCACAGATACGCAGTATTTT. Translated: CAWSVEAGGTDTQYF. Based on the CDR3 plus reference TRBV30 and TRBJ2-3, the full variable domain is SQTIHQWPATLVQPVGSPLSLECTVEGTSNPNLYWYRQAAGRGLQLLFYSVGIGQISSEVPQNLSASRPQDRQFILSSKKLLLSDSGFYLCAWSVEAGGTDTQYFGPGTRLTVL.

The CDR3 nucleotides read TGCACCAGCAGCCAAGGGGGACTAGCGGGGGGAACATCCGAGCAGTACTTC. Its protein is CTSSQGGLAGGTSEQYF. This chain connects TRBV1 to TRBJ2-7; no DNA check was done on the table's D call, TRBD2. TRBV1 is deemed a pseudogene. The CDR3 is made up of 17 amino acids.

The rearrangement links TRBV5-1 to TRBJ1-6; D is ambiguous. Germline assignment: CDR1 SGHRS and CDR2 YFSETQ. V lost 2 bases to trimming and J lost 0 bases, with 9 bases between them. The CDR3 length is 16 residues. This CDR3 reads CASSLDPSSYNSPLHF. The CDR3 DNA sequence: TGCGCCAGCAGCTTAGATCCCAGCTCCTATAATTCACCCCTCCACTTT. Full variable domain (remainder filled in from reference TRBV5-1 and TRBJ1-6): KAGVTQTPRYLIKTRGQQVTLSCSPISGHRSVSWYQQTPGQGLQFLFEYFSETQRNKGNFPGRFSGRQFSNSRSEMNVSTLELGDSALYLCASSLDPSSYNSPLHFGNGTRLTVT.

The rearrangement links TRBV18 to TRBJ1-4; D might be TRBD1 (6 bases). CDR3 length: 15 residues. Trimming took 0 bases from V and 13 from J, leaving 18 bases between them. From germline, CDR1 is KGHSH and CDR2 LQKENI. As DNA, the CDR3 is TGTGCCAGCTCACCACCTACAGGGCCGAATTTGAGACTGTTTTTT. Its translation is CASSPPTGPNLRLFF.

The chain carries TRBV18 and TRBJ2-1; 15 bases are shared with TRBD2. CDR3 length equals 15 residues. Germline V gene sequence: CDR1 KGHSH, CDR2 LQKENI. With V trimmed by 6 bases and J by 6 bases, 3 bases remained unmatched. The CDR3 DNA follows: TGTGCCAGCTCGCGGACTAGCGGGGGGGCCAATGAGCAGTTCTTC. Encoded protein: CASSRTSGGANEQFF.

The V call is TRBV7-2, the J call TRBJ2-3; 14 bases align to TRBD2. V dropped 4 bases and J dropped 0; count of bases not matched to a gene: 3. Germline V lookup: CDR1 SGHTA, CDR2 FQGNSA. This CDR3 is 17 amino acids long. As DNA, the CDR3 is TGTGCCAGCAGCTCCCGGACTAGCGGGGGGAGCACAGATACGCAGTATTTT. It translates to CASSSRTSGGSTDTQYF.

This clone was detected only a few times. The chain is built from TRBV12-3 or TRBV12-4 and TRBJ1-1, with TRBD1 identical over 8 bases. Trimming cost V 7 bases and J 10 bases; bases outside gene matches: 11. The CDR3 is 13 amino acids. CDR3 residues: CASTGTGHPGAFF. As DNA, the CDR3 is TGTGCCAGCACCGGGACAGGCCATCCAGGAGCTTTCTTT.

The chain recombines TRBV2 with TRBJ1-6; D is perhaps TRBD1 (5 bases). The CDR3 contains 17 residues. V lost 2 bases and J 10 bases, leaving 21 bases between the germline ends. CDR1 is SNHLY and CDR2 is FYNNEI in the germline V gene. CDR3 nucleotide sequence: TGTGCCAGCAGTGAAAGGAGGGATGGGGATGGGGGATCACCCCTCCACTTT. It encodes CASSERRDGDGGSPLHF. Combining the CDR3 with reference TRBV2 and TRBJ1-6 gives the whole variable domain EPEVTQTPSHQVTQMGQEVILRCVPISNHLYFYWYRQILGQKVEFLVSFYNNEISEKSEIFDDQFSVERPDGSNFTLKIRSTKLEDSAMYFCASSERRDGDGGSPLHFGNGTRLTVT.

The chain carries TRBV7-2 and TRBJ2-1; possible D gene TRBD2, 5 bases. In germline, CDR1 is SGHTA, CDR2 FQGNSA. V was cut by 5 bases and J by 5 bases, with 10 bases left in between. The CDR3 is 13 residues long. CDR3 region: CASSRRVNNEQFF. The CDR3 DNA follows: TGTGCCAGCAGCCGGCGGGTCAACAATGAGCAGTTCTTC.